This record looks at one T cell receptor (beta chain) sequence and its context. These data originate in a study of blood T cell repertoires in COVID-19. CDR1 is SGHDT and CDR2 is YYEEEE in the germline V gene. There are 14 residues in the CDR3. V dropped 3 bases and J dropped 0 bases, with 8 bases sitting between them. Some clones are missing from TCRdb's copy, which holds only in-frame ones; the method was immunoSEQ multiplex PCR. The table shows approximately 670,000 clones, with around 90% occurring only once. The rearrangement links TRBV5-6 to TRBJ2-3; TRBD1 is a possible D gene (6 bases). The sequence was obtained from a woman aged 18-35 years with acute or convalescent COVID-19. Sequenced: peripheral blood. The CDR3 region has the DNA TGTGCCAGCAGCTCGGACAGAAGCACAGATACGCAGTATTTT. Translated, it gives CASSSDRSTDTQYF.